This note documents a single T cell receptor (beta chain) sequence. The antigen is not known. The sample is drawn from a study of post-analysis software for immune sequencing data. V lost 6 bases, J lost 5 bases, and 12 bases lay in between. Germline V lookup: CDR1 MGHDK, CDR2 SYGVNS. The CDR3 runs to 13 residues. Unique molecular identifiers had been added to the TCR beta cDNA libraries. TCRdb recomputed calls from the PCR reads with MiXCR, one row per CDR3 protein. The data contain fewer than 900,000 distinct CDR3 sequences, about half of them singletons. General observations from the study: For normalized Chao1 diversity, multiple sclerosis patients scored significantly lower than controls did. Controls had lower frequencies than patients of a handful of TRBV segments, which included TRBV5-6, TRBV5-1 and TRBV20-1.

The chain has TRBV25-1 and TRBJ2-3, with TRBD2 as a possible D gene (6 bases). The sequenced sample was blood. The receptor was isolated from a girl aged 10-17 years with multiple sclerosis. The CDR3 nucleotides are TGTGCCAGCAGGGCGGGAAGGGTAGATACGCAGTATTTT. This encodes CASRAGRVDTQYF. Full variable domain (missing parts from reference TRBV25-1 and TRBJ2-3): EADIYQTPRYLVIGTGKKITLECSQTMGHDKMYWYQQDPGMELHLIHYSYGVNSTEKGDLSSESTVSRIRTEHFPLTLESARPSHTSQYLCASRAGRVDTQYFGPGTRLTVL.